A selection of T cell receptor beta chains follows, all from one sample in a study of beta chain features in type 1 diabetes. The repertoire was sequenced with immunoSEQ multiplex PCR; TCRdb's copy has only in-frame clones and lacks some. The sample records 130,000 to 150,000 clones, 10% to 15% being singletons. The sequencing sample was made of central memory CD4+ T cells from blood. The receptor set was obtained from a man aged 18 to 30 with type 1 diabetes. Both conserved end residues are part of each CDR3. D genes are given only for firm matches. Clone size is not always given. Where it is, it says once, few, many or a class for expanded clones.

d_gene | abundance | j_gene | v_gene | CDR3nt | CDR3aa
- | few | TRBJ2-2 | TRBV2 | TGTGCCAGCAGCGACCCCAGCCGGGAGCTGTTTTTT | CASSDPSRELFF
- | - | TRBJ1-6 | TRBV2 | TGTGCCAGCGAAAAGGAGCAGCTCGAGAATTCACCCCTCCACTTT | CASEKEQLENSPLHF
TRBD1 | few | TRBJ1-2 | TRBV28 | TGTGCCAGCAGTTTGGGGGGACAGGGAGAGAATGGCTACACCTTC | CASSLGGQGENGYTF
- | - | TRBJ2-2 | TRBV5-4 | TGTGCCAGCAGCTTGGATAGGAACACCGGGGAGCTGTTTTTT | CASSLDRNTGELFF
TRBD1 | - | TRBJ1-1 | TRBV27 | TGTGCCAGCAGTTTAGCCGGCTGGGGACAGGAAGCTTTCTTT | CASSLAGWGQEAFF
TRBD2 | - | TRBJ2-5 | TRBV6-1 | TGTGCCAGCAGTGAAGCTAGCGGGACCCCATCGGGGACCCAGTACTTC | CASSEASGTPSGTQYF
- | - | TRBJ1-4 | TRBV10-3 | TGTGCCACCCGGGACGGCGGTGCAACTAATGAAAAACTGTTTTTT | CATRDGGATNEKLFF
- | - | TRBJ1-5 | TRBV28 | TGTGCCAGCAGTCCTACAGTTAGCAATCAGCCCCAGCATTTT | CASSPTVSNQPQHF
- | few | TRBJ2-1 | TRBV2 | TGTGCCAGCAGACAGCCGGGGGCGGTTGAGCAGTTCTTC | CASRQPGAVEQFF
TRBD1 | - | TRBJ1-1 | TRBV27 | TGTGCCAGCAGGACCGGACAGGTGGGGAGGTCTGAAGCTTTCTTT | CASRTGQVGRSEAFF
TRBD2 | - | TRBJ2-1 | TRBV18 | TGTGCCAGCTCACCATTGCTAGCGGGGATCAACAATGAGCAGTTCTTC | CASSPLLAGINNEQFF
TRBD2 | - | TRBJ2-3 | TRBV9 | TGTGCCAGCAGCCCCCGTAGCGGGGGGGTGGTGGATACGCAGTATTTT | CASSPRSGGVVDTQYF
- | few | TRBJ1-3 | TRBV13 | TGTGCCAGCGTACAGGGCGCGGGGGGAAACACCATATATTTT | CASVQGAGGNTIYF
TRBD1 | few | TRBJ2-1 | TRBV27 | TGTGCCAGCAGTTTATTGGGACAGGGCGAAGGGGATGAGCAGTTCTTC | CASSLLGQGEGDEQFF
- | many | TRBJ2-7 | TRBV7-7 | TGTGCTAGCAGCCCTCTAAACCCCTACGAGCAGTACTTC | CASSPLNPYEQYF
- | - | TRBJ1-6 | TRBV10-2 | TGCGCCAGCAGTGAGCGGGCCGATCCCCCACCCCTCCACTTT | CASSERADPPPLHF
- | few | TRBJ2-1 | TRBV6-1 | TGTGCCAGCACCCCCGGGGCAGGTTACAATGAGCAGTTCTTC | CASTPGAGYNEQFF
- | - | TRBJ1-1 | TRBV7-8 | TGTGCCAGCAGCCCTAGGCAGAGGGAGACTGAAGCTTTCTTT | CASSPRQRETEAFF
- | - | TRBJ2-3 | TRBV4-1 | TGCGCCAGCAGCGAAGCAGATACGCAGTATTTT | CASSEADTQYF
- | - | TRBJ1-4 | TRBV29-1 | TGCAGCGCTGGGGGGGGGCTCGGTGAAAAACTGTTTTTT | CSAGGGLGEKLFF
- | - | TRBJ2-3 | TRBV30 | TGTGCCTGGGGAGGGGGAGCGGACACGCAGTATTTT | CAWGGGADTQYF
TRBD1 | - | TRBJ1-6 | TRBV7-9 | TGTGCCAGCAGCCCAGGGACAGGGAGCTCCTATAATTCACCCCTCCACTTT | CASSPGTGSSYNSPLHF
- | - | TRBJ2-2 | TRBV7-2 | TGTGCCAGCAGCCTTCGCGAGTCCGGGGAGCTGTTTTTT | CASSLRESGELFF
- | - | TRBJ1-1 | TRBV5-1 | TGCGCCAGCAGCTTGGGATCGAACACTGAAGCTTTCTTT | CASSLGSNTEAFF
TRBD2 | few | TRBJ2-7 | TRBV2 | TGTGCCAGCAGGCAAGGACTAGCGGGGTCCTACGAGCAGTACTTC | CASRQGLAGSYEQYF
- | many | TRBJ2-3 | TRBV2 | TGTGCCAGCAGTGAAGGGACAGATACGCAGTATTTT | CASSEGTDTQYF
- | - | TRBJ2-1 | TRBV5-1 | TGCGCCAGCAGCCCAACCGGGACCACCTATGAGCAGTTCTTC | CASSPTGTTYEQFF
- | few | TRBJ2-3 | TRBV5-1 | TGCGCCAGCAGCAAGAGCACAGATACGCAGTATTTT | CASSKSTDTQYF
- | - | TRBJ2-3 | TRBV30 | TGTGCCTGGAGTGTTAAATTGGGTTTCACAGATACGCAGTATTTT | CAWSVKLGFTDTQYF
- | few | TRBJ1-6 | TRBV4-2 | TGTGCCAGCAGCCAAGATCCGGATTATAATTCACCCCTCCACTTT | CASSQDPDYNSPLHF
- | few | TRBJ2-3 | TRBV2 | TGTGCCAGCAGTGAACAGGGGCAAGCTGATACGCAGTATTTT | CASSEQGQADTQYF
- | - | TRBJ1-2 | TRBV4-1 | TGCGCCAGCAGCCCCGTTGCGGGGTATGGCTACACCTTC | CASSPVAGYGYTF
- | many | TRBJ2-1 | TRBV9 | TGTGCCAGCAGCGTAGTGGGTGGAGGCAATGAGCAGTTCTTC | CASSVVGGGNEQFF
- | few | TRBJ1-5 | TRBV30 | TGTGCCTGGAGCGTGCCGAGTCAGCCCCAGCATTTT | CAWSVPSQPQHF
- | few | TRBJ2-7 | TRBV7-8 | TGTGCCAGCAGCTTAGGCGCCGTGGGCTACGAGCAGTACTTC | CASSLGAVGYEQYF
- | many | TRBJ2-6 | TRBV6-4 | TGTGCCAGCAGCCCAGGGAGTGGGGCCAACGTCCTGACTTTC | CASSPGSGANVLTF
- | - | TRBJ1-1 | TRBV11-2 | TGTGCCAGCCGAGTGGGGAGCCACACTGAAGCTTTCTTT | CASRVGSHTEAFF
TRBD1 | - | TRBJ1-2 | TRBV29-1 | TGCAGCGGGGCCGGACAGGGGGTCCATGGCTACACCTTC | CSGAGQGVHGYTF
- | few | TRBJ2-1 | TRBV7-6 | TGTGCCAGCAGCTCTTTACCTCGGGCAAAATCTTACAATGAGCAGTTCTTC | CASSSLPRAKSYNEQFF
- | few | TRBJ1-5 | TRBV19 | TGTGCCAGTAGTATAGACAGGATTATTCCGCCCCAGCATTTT | CASSIDRIIPPQHF
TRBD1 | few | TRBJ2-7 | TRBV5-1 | TGCGCCAGTACAACACAGGGGGCGAGGGAGCAGTACTTC | CASTTQGAREQYF
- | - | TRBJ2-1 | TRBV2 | TGTGCCAGCATCCTTGGGGGGGGCCTTGAGCAGTTCTTC | CASILGGGLEQFF
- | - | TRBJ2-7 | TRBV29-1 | TGCAGCGTGGGGATGGACTCCCGGCGGGAGCAGTACTTC | CSVGMDSRREQYF
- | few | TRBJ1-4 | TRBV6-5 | TGTGCCAGCAGCCCCTCCGGAACAGGGGAAAAACTGTTTTTT | CASSPSGTGEKLFF
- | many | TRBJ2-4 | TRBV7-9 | TGTGCCAGCAGCCCGGATCTAGCCAAAAACATTCAGTACTTC | CASSPDLAKNIQYF
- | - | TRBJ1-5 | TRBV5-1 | TGCGCCAGCAGCTTGCAGGGACGGAGCAATCAGCCCCAGCATTTT | CASSLQGRSNQPQHF
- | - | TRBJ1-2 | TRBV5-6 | TGTGCCAGCAGCCTCTCCGGGGGCTACACCTTC | CASSLSGGYTF
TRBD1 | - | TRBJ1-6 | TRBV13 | TGTGCCAGCAGCGAGGGACAGGGTCGAAATTCACCCCTCCACTTT | CASSEGQGRNSPLHF
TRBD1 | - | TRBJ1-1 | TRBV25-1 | TGTGCCAGCAGTGAAGAGACCGGGACAGGGGGCCAGACTGAAGCTTTCTTT | CASSEETGTGGQTEAFF
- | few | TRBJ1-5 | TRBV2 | TGTGCCAGCAGTGAGGTTGCCGCGAATCAGCCCCAGCATTTT | CASSEVAANQPQHF
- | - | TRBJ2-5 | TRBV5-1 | TGCGCCAGCAGCCTGGAGAGAGGTATGGAGACCCAGTACTTC | CASSLERGMETQYF
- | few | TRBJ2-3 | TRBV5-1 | TGCGCCAGCAGCTTGGTCCAAAAGGGGACCTACACAGATACGCAGTATTTT | CASSLVQKGTYTDTQYF
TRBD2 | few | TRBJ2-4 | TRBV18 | TGTGCCAGCTCACCGCTTACCGGGACTAGCGGGGTGGCCAAAAACATTCAGTACTTC | CASSPLTGTSGVAKNIQYF
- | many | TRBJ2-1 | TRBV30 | TGTGCCTGGAGTGTCCCGACGGGGGCCTACAATGAGCAGTTCTTC | CAWSVPTGAYNEQFF